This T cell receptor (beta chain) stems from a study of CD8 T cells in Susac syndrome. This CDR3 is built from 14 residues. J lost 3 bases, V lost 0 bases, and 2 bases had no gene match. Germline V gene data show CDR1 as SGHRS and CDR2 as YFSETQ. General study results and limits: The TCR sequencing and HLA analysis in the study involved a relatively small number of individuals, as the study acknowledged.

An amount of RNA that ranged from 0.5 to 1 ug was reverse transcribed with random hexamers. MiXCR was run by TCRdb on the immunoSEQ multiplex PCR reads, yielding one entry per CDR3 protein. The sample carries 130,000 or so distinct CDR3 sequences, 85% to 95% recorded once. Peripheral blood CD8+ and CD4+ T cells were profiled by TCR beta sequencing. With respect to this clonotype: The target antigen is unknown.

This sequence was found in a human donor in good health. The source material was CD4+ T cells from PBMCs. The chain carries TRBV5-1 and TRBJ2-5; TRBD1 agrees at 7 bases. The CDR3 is CASSLVGTEETQYF. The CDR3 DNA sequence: TGCGCCAGCAGCTTGGTCGGGACAGAAGAGACCCAGTACTTC.